This passage covers 12 T cell receptor beta chains from one sample sequenced in a study of human T cells and chemical hapten exposure (dated by TCRdb to about 2021). Reading the label with the study, this specimen's time point is: patch test 1, 2 weeks after DPC sensitization. The sample's treatment or condition label is to be understood as: therapeutic diphenylcyclopropenone sensitization with weekly scalp DPC. Library creation used RACE. TCRdb records NextSeq 500 as the sequencer. TCRdb's own reprocessing of the public reads used fastp at Q25 and MiXCR and kept productive beta chains. Every distinct CDR3 protein forms one entry, paired with its most common genes and DNA. For this sample the table gives roughly 360,000 distinct CDR3 sequences, of which approximately 4.4% were detected only once. The ten largest clones represent roughly 2.4% of the sample. The specimen was whole blood, collected in connection with sensitization to the hapten diphenylcyclopropenone (DPC). Source of these receptors: a woman between 45 and 60 years old with alopecia areata. Some clones in this sample may be carry-over from other donors' samples.

This clonotype was seen many times. The chain couples TRBV20-1 to TRBJ2-7; possibly TRBD1 for D (5 bases). The CDR3 consists of 15 residues. Germline CDR1 DFQATT, CDR2 SNEGSKA (reference sequence). The V end was cut by 1 base, the J end by 5 bases, with 18 bases between. CDR3 sequence reads: CSARGGETGRDEQYF. DNA of the CDR3: TGCAGTGCTAGAGGTGGGGAAACAGGAAGGGACGAGCAGTACTTC.

This clonotype has a count of ten or more. The V and J genes are TRBV20-1 and TRBJ2-7; 11 bases line up with TRBD2. The CDR3 has 13 residues. The germline V gene encodes CDR1 DFQATT and CDR2 SNEGSKA (reference sequence). J lost 2 bases, V lost 6 bases, and 3 bases had no gene match. The CDR3 coding sequence is TGCAGTGCCGAGACTAGCGGGGCCTACGAGCAGTACTTC. Its translation is CSAETSGAYEQYF.

This clonotype has ten or more counts. The chain joins TRBV6-2 or TRBV6-3 to TRBJ2-3, with D unclear. Germline loops: CDR1 MNHEY, CDR2 SVGEGT. The CDR3 runs to 15 residues. Trimming shortened V by 7 bases and J by 3 bases, and 17 bases separated the two germline ends. CDR3 sequence reads: CASTSRWAQTDTQYF. Here the CDR3 DNA reads TGTGCCAGCACCTCACGTTGGGCGCAGACAGATACGCAGTATTTT.

V is TRBV3-1 and J is TRBJ2-7, with 10 bases lining up with TRBD2. Germline values: CDR1 LGHDT, CDR2 YNNKEL (reference sequence). Trimming took 1 base from V and 3 from J; bases not matched to a gene: 9. The CDR3 covers 17 residues. CDR3 in amino acids: CASSQALAGRPFYEQYF. CDR3 nucleotide sequence: TGTGCCAGCAGCCAAGCACTAGCGGGGAGGCCCTTCTACGAGCAGTACTTC.

A few counts support this clonotype. This chain links TRBV28 with TRBJ2-7; 9 nucleotides line up with TRBD1. Trimming cost V 6 bases and J 5 bases; bases outside gene matches: 5. In germline, CDR1 is MDHEN, CDR2 SYDVKM. This CDR3 comprises 13 residues. CDR3 region: CASRPTGGDEQYF. For the CDR3, the DNA is TGTGCCAGCAGACCCACAGGGGGCGACGAGCAGTACTTC.

This clonotype showed up many times. The V gene is TRBV4-1, the J gene TRBJ2-6, with TRBD1 matching over 8 bases. Per germline, CDR1 MGHRA and CDR2 YSYEKL. V trimming: 2 bases; J trimming: 2 bases; junction bases outside the gene matches: 2. This CDR3 spans 16 amino acids. This CDR3 is CASSQSGQAGANVLTF. The DNA of the CDR3 is TGCGCCAGCAGCCAATCGGGACAGGCTGGGGCCAACGTCCTGACTTTC.

This chain joins TRBV6-6 and TRBJ2-7; 8 bases are shared with TRBD2. V trimming: 4 bases; J trimming: 5 bases; junction bases outside the gene matches: 7. The CDR3 has 14 amino acids. Germline V lookup: CDR1 MNHNY, CDR2 SVGAGI (reference sequence). CDR3 protein: CASSSTGGIDEQYF. The CDR3, as DNA: TGTGCCAGCAGTTCCACGGGGGGGATTGACGAGCAGTACTTC.

This clonotype came up a few times. The chain links TRBV7-2 to TRBJ1-2; D is perhaps TRBD1 (5 bases). The CDR3 covers 13 residues. Germline V gene data show CDR1 as SGHTA and CDR2 as FQGNSA. V was pared by 2 bases and J by 5 bases, with 9 bases between. CDR3 DNA sequence: TGTGCCAGCAGCTTACCGGCAGGGTATGGCTACACCTTC. Translated, it gives CASSLPAGYGYTF.

This clonotype showed up many times. The rearrangement links TRBV6-2 or TRBV6-3 to TRBJ2-2; TRBD1 matches 9 bases. J was trimmed by 5 bases and V by 6 bases; bases with no gene match: 7. CDR3 length: 15 residues. CDR1 is MNHEY, CDR2 SVGEGT, per germline. DNA of the CDR3: TGTGCCAGCAGAACCGGGACAGGGCTAACCGGGGAGCTGTTTTTT. Translated, it gives CASRTGTGLTGELFF.

The sample holds a few counts of this clonotype. A read error may be the cause here, since a much bigger clone is one base away. J is TRBJ2-5 and V is TRBV28; D unclear. CDR1 MDHEN and CDR2 SYDVKM come from the germline V gene. Trimming stripped 6 bases from V and 1 base from J, with 3 bases between. The CDR3 sequence is 11 residues long. CDR3 sequence (DNA): TGTGCCAGCAGGTTCCAAGAGACCCAGTACTTC. This gives the protein CASRFQETQYF.

This chain joins TRBV21-1 and TRBJ1-2. TRBV21-1 is a documented pseudogene. The CDR3 is made up of 13 amino acids. CDR3 region: CASSKVEVRGYTF. The CDR3 bases are TGTGCCAGCAGCAAAGTAGAGGTTCGTGGCTACACCTTC.

This clonotype was observed a handful of times. This rearrangement joins TRBV15 to TRBJ1-4; weak D call: TRBD1 (6 bases). Germline V gene sequence: CDR1 LNHNV, CDR2 YYDKDF (reference sequence). Trimming stripped 4 bases from V and 4 bases from J, with 16 bases between. This CDR3 comprises 16 residues. The CDR3 DNA reads as TGTGCCACCAGCATCAAACAGGGCCTTCTTAATGAAAAACTGTTTTTT. Amino acids: CATSIKQGLLNEKLFF.